Listed below are T cell receptor beta chains from one sample, sequenced in a study of CD8 T cells in ankylosing spondylitis. Via MiXCR, TCRdb re-called the 5' RACE reads, giving one row per CDR3 protein. The sample holds roughly 350,000 distinct CDR3 sequences, less than 10% seen once. Sequences were obtained from blood, either unsorted or a sorted T cell fraction (not recorded which). These receptor sequences come from a male donor with ankylosing spondylitis. Each CDR3 is given with its conserved first and last residue. The order of the fields is D gene, CDR3 length, J gene, V gene, clone size, CDR3 DNA, CDR3 protein. A D gene is named only where the DNA matches it firmly. The listing skips clone size in some rows; elsewhere it reads once, few, many or a size class.

TRBD1 16 TRBJ1-2 TRBV10-3 few TGTGCCATCAGCTCCGGGACAGGGCTTGGGTACTCTGGCTACACCTTC CAISSGTGLGYSGYTF
TRBD1 14 TRBJ2-7 TRBV19 . TGTGCCAGTAGTAGAGGACAGGCAGCCTACGAGCAGTACTTC CASSRGQAAYEQYF
TRBD1 14 TRBJ2-7 TRBV5-1 many TGCGCCAGCAGCTCGGGACAGGGGTTCTACGAGCAGTACTTC CASSSGQGFYEQYF
. 15 TRBJ2-3 TRBV4-2 many TGTGCCAGCAGCCCGAGGGCCAGAGGCACAGATACGCAGTATTTT CASSPRARGTDTQYF
. 15 TRBJ1-1 TRBV4-3 . TGCGCCAGCAGCCAAGACTTGGGGGCGCGAACTGAAGCTTTCTTT CASSQDLGARTEAFF
TRBD2 13 TRBJ2-7 TRBV29-1 many TGCAGCGTTGATGTTAGCGGGAGCTACGAGCAGTACTTC CSVDVSGSYEQYF
. 15 TRBJ2-1 TRBV29-1 many TGCAGCGTTGAAGGTGGGGCGTCCTACTACAATGAGCAGTTCTTC CSVEGGASYYNEQFF
TRBD1 16 TRBJ2-1 TRBV5-1 . TGCGCCAGCAGCTTGGAACAGGGGATCGCCTACAATGAGCAGTTCTTC CASSLEQGIAYNEQFF
. 11 TRBJ1-2 TRBV6-5 few TGTGCCAGCACGCAGGGTCGGGGCTACACCTTC CASTQGRGYTF
TRBD2 16 TRBJ2-5 TRBV11-2 . TGTGCCAGCAGCGGCTGGACTAGCGGGAGCCAAGAGACCCAGTACTTC CASSGWTSGSQETQYF
TRBD1 13 TRBJ1-2 TRBV5-1 . TGCGCCAGCAGCTTTTTACAGGGGCAGGACTACACCTTC CASSFLQGQDYTF
TRBD2 14 TRBJ2-3 TRBV7-2 few TGTGCCACTAGACTAGCGGGCGGCGCAGATACGCAGTATTTT CATRLAGGADTQYF
. 15 TRBJ2-1 TRBV15 many TGTGCCACCACCCCAGGGCTAGGCTCCTACAATGAGCAGTTCTTC CATTPGLGSYNEQFF
TRBD1 14 TRBJ2-7 TRBV28 few TGTGCCAGCAGGGGGACAGGACGAACCTACGAGCAGTACTTC CASRGTGRTYEQYF
. 11 TRBJ2-3 TRBV20-1 . TGCAGTGCGGAGAGGACAGATACGCAGTATTTT CSAERTDTQYF
TRBD2 20 TRBJ2-6 TRBV9 . TGTGCCAGCAGCGTGTACCGCCCGGGACTAGCGGGAGCAGGGGCCAACGTCCTGACTTTC CASSVYRPGLAGAGANVLTF
. 12 TRBJ2-7 TRBV27 few TGTGCCAGCGGCCCAGGGATCTACGAGCAGTACTTC CASGPGIYEQYF
. 18 TRBJ1-5 TRBV20-1 . TGCAGTGCTAGAGCCCTACAAGGCAGGGGCTATAGCAATCAGCCCCAGCATTTT CSARALQGRGYSNQPQHF
. 17 TRBJ2-4 TRBV2 . TGTGCCAGCAAACAACCCAGGGTAGGGGTCGTCGGAAACATTCAGTACTTC CASKQPRVGVVGNIQYF
TRBD2 16 TRBJ2-1 TRBV29-1 few TGCAGCGTTGAAACCCCGGGACTAGCGGGAGTCGGGGGGCAGTTCTTC CSVETPGLAGVGGQFF
. 14 TRBJ2-3 TRBV11-2 few TGTGCCAGCACCCGAGGGTGGGAGGCGGATACGCAGTATTTT CASTRGWEADTQYF
TRBD2 17 TRBJ2-2 TRBV5-1 . TGCGCCAGCAGCTCTCCGAGGTTAGCGGGAGCAACCGGGGAGCTGTTTTTT CASSSPRLAGATGELFF
TRBD1 14 TRBJ1-3 TRBV12-3/TRBV12-4 few TGTGCCAGCAGAAGGGACAGCTCTGGAAGCACCATATATTTT CASRRDSSGSTIYF
. 15 TRBJ2-3 TRBV4-1 . TGCGCCAGCGCTACGTCTCACAGGGACACAGATACGCAGTATTTT CASATSHRDTDTQYF
. 15 TRBJ1-1 TRBV9 many TGTGCCAGCAGCGTAGTGGCAGTCATGAACACTGAAGCTTTCTTT CASSVVAVMNTEAFF
TRBD1 16 TRBJ2-2 TRBV5-1 few TGCGCCAGCAGCTTGGTCGTAGGGGGCAAGACGGGGGAGCTGTTTTTT CASSLVVGGKTGELFF
TRBD1 18 TRBJ2-4 TRBV4-3 few TGCGCCAGCAGCCAGACCCTCGACAGGGAATGGGCCAAAAACATTCAGTACTTC CASSQTLDREWAKNIQYF
. 14 TRBJ1-1 TRBV4-1 many TGCGCCAGCAGCCGCCTCGGGGTGGAGGGGAAAGCTTTCTTT CASSRLGVEGKAFF
. 16 TRBJ2-3 TRBV5-1 . TGCGCCAGCAGCTTGGGTTCACACAGAAGAATAGATACGCAGTATTTT CASSLGSHRRIDTQYF
TRBD2 15 TRBJ2-7 TRBV7-2 . TGTGCCAGCAGCTTAGTAGCGGGAGGAGGCTACGAGCAGTATTTC CASSLVAGGGYEQYF
TRBD2 16 TRBJ2-3 TRBV7-2 . TGTGCCAGCAGCTTAGTCACTAGCGCTCTAGGCGATACGCAGTATTTT CASSLVTSALGDTQYF
. 13 TRBJ2-3 TRBV5-1 many TGCGCCAGCAGCATACAGAGCACAGATACGCAGTATTTT CASSIQSTDTQYF
TRBD2 13 TRBJ2-7 TRBV7-9 many TGTGCCAGCAGCCACGGACTAGTCTACGAGCAGTACTTC CASSHGLVYEQYF
TRBD1 14 TRBJ2-3 TRBV9 many TGTGCCAGCAGCCCTGGGACAGGGACAGATACGCAGTATTTT CASSPGTGTDTQYF
. 14 TRBJ2-2 TRBV7-7 few TGTGCCAGCAGCTTAGAAGGGTACACCGGGGAGCTGTTTTTT CASSLEGYTGELFF